The 20 T cell receptor beta chains given below trace back to one sample, sequenced in a study of cytomegalovirus exposure and HLA in healthy donors. In the PCR, 60 Vbeta and 13 Jbeta primers were used. Method: immunoSEQ multiplex PCR; TCRdb's copy keeps in-frame clones and lacks some. Of around 200,000 clones listed, around four fifths are singletons. The specimen was PBMCs. The receptors stem from a middle-aged woman in good health and CMV-seronegative.

The chain joins TRBV7-2 to TRBJ2-7; possibly TRBD2 for D (6 bases). Germline assignment: CDR1 SGHTA and CDR2 FQGNSA. The V gene lost 5 bases and the J gene lost 6 bases, with 17 bases spanning the gap. The CDR3 is 14 amino acids. CDR3: CASSPKGGVPEQYF. For the CDR3, the DNA is TGTGCCAGCAGCCCCAAAGGCGGGGTACCCGAGCAGTACTTC.

This chain connects TRBV19 to TRBJ2-3; D possibly corresponds to TRBD2 (5 bases). This CDR3 spans 14 amino acids. Trimming pared 2 bases from V and 5 bases from J, leaving 11 bases between. Germline values: CDR1 LNHDA, CDR2 SQIVND (reference sequence). The CDR3 sequence is CASSISGWGDTQYF. The CDR3 coding sequence is TGTGCCAGTAGTATATCGGGGTGGGGAGATACGCAGTATTTT.

This clone was counted once. The V and J genes are TRBV30 and TRBJ1-2; 8 bases agree with TRBD1. Looked up from germline, CDR1 is GTSNPN and CDR2 is SVGIG (reference sequence). The CDR3 extends over 16 amino acids. CDR3 protein: CAGTGQGRSLNYGYTF. DNA for the CDR3: TGTGCTGGGACCGGACAGGGCCGTAGTCTTAACTATGGCTACACCTTC.

This clone appeared a single time. The chain couples TRBV6-1 to TRBJ2-7; 13 positions match TRBD2. This CDR3 spans 14 amino acids. J gave up 6 bases and V 6 bases, and 5 bases lay outside the gene matches. Germline loops: CDR1 MNHNS, CDR2 SASEGT. The CDR3 loop reads CASSRTSGGSEQYF. In DNA form, the CDR3 reads TGTGCCAGCAGCAGGACTAGCGGGGGTAGCGAGCAGTACTTC.

This clone was seen only a few times. V and J are TRBV5-6 and TRBJ1-3, with D uncertain. V was clipped by 2 bases and J by 0 bases, with 9 bases between them. CDR3 length equals 15 residues. The germline gives CDR1 SGHDT, CDR2 YYEEEE. The CDR3: CASSLGRNSGNTIYF. CDR3 nucleotides: TGTGCCAGCAGCTTAGGCAGGAACTCTGGAAACACCATATATTTT. The whole variable domain, filled in from reference TRBV5-6 and TRBJ1-3, reads DAGVTQSPTHLIKTRGQQVTLRCSPKSGHDTVSWYQQALGQGPQFIFQYYEEEERQRGNFPDRFSGHQFPNYSSELNVNALLLGDSALYLCASSLGRNSGNTIYFGEGSWLTVV.

This clone has a handful of counts. The chain carries TRBV5-1 and TRBJ1-4, with TRBD1 as a possible D gene (5 bases). Per germline, CDR1 SGHRS and CDR2 YFSETQ. Trimming took 0 bases from V and 5 from J, leaving 8 bases between them. This CDR3 contains 14 residues. The DNA of the CDR3 is TGCGCCAGCAGCTTGGTGGCAGGGAATGAAAAACTGTTTTTT. It encodes CASSLVAGNEKLFF.

As concerns this clone: The junction departs from germline at one end; a sequencing error may be responsible. The genes are TRBV7-9 and TRBJ1-4, with 7 bases fitting TRBD1. CDR1 and CDR2 from the germline V gene are SEHNR and FQNEAQ (reference sequence). The CDR3 loop spans 16 amino acids. The chain's CDR3 is CSSSLAGGAINEKLFF. The CDR3 region has the DNA TGTTCCAGCAGCTTAGCAGGGGGAGCGATTAATGAAAAACTGTTTTTT.

This chain joins TRBV28 and TRBJ1-1; 9 bases match TRBD1. Trimming removed 2 bases from V and 4 bases from J; junction bases left unmatched: 5. Germline V CDR1 and CDR2: MDHEN, SYDVKM. This CDR3 spans 15 amino acids. The CDR3 sequence is CASSLGDRVGTEAFF. The CDR3 DNA sequence: TGTGCCAGCAGTTTAGGGGACAGGGTAGGCACTGAAGCTTTCTTT. Together with reference TRBV28 and TRBJ1-1, the CDR3 gives the full variable domain: DVKVTQSSRYLVKRTGEKVFLECVQDMDHENMFWYRQDPGLGLRLIYFSYDVKMKEKGDIPEGYSVSREKKERFSLILESASTNQTSMYLCASSLGDRVGTEAFFGQGTRLTVV.

This rearrangement joins TRBV29-1 to TRBJ1-2; TRBD1 agrees at 7 bases. After removal of 7 bases from V and 4 bases from J, the junction contained 9 bases not matched to a gene. CDR3 length equals 13 residues. From germline, CDR1 is SQVTM and CDR2 ANQGSEA. In DNA form, the CDR3 reads TGCAGCGCTCGACAGGGACATCTCTATGGCTACACCTTC. Its translation: CSARQGHLYGYTF.

This clone was counted between two and nine times. The chain uses TRBV6-6 and TRBJ1-2; D might be TRBD1 (6 bases). Looked up from germline, CDR1 is MNHNY and CDR2 is SVGAGI (reference sequence). V was shortened by 2 bases and J by 2 bases, with 12 bases between the two germline ends. CDR3 length equals 15 residues. The CDR3, as DNA: TGTGCCAGCAGTTACGAAATTCAGGGGAACTATGGCTACACCTTC. It yields the protein CASSYEIQGNYGYTF.

The sample holds a few counts of this clone. The V call is TRBV4-1, the J call TRBJ2-6; D call uncertain. CDR1 is MGHRA and CDR2 is YSYEKL in the germline V gene. This CDR3 comprises 18 residues. V dropped 1 base and J dropped 0 bases, with 13 bases sitting between them. The CDR3: CASSQVFSGSSGANVLTF. DNA for the CDR3: TGCGCCAGCAGCCAAGTTTTCTCTGGCAGCTCTGGGGCCAACGTCCTGACTTTC.

The gene calls are TRBV10-3 and TRBJ2-7; TRBD2 is a possible D gene (6 bases). The CDR3 totals 16 residues. Germline V lookup: CDR1 ENHRY, CDR2 SYGVKD. V dropped 0 bases and J dropped 5 bases, with 17 bases sitting between them. The CDR3 coding sequence is TGTGCCATCAGTGAGTCGGGGGGAGGATTAGTCAACGAGCAGTACTTC. It encodes CAISESGGGLVNEQYF.

The genes are TRBV29-1 and TRBJ2-7, with no clear D. The germline V and J ends were trimmed by 4 bases and 8 bases, with 18 bases remaining between them. Germline CDR1 SQVTM, CDR2 ANQGSEA. The CDR3 runs to 13 residues. CDR3 loop: CSVAQSVLEQQYF. CDR3 sequence (DNA): TGCAGCGTTGCCCAGTCTGTTCTCGAACAGCAGTACTTC.

Points on this clone: Relative to the germline gene, one junction end is altered; a read error may explain this. This chain joins TRBV27 and TRBJ1-2, with 9 bases matching TRBD1. The CDR3 length is 13 residues. Germline CDR1 is MNHEY and CDR2 is SMNVEV (reference sequence). The CDR3 region is CASSFLDRGGYPF. The CDR3 DNA is TGTGCCAGCAGTTTTCTGGACAGGGGTGGCTACCCCTTC.

The rearrangement uses TRBV6-5 and TRBJ2-7, with D possibly TRBD1 on 6 matching bases. Trimming shortened V by 7 bases and J by 0 bases, and 16 bases separated the two germline ends. The CDR3 covers 15 residues. Germline V gives CDR1 MNHEY, CDR2 SVGAGI. CDR3 coding DNA: TGTGCCAGCAACCCCGGACAGATAAACTCCTACGAGCAGTACTTC. This gives the protein CASNPGQINSYEQYF.

The chain combines TRBV2 with TRBJ2-7; 9 bases match TRBD1. The CDR3 length is 14 residues. V lost 6 bases and J lost 3; bases outside the gene matches: 6. Germline V gene lookup returns CDR1 SNHLY and CDR2 FYNNEI. The CDR3 DNA reads TGTGCCAGCAGGGCCGGGACAGGGATCTACGAGCAGTACTTC. As protein: CASRAGTGIYEQYF.

The chain combines TRBV7-2 with TRBJ2-7, with D tentatively TRBD2 (5 bases). The germline gives CDR1 SGHTA, CDR2 FQGNSA. The ends were cut back, 1 base at V and 2 bases at J, with 9 bases in the middle. CDR3 size: 14 residues. CDR3 loop: CASSLEPGAYEQYF. The CDR3 DNA is TGTGCCAGCAGCTTAGAGCCCGGGGCCTACGAGCAGTACTTC. The full variable domain, its missing parts supplied by reference TRBV7-2 and TRBJ2-7, is GAGVSQSPSNKVTEKGKDVELRCDPISGHTALYWYRQSLGQGLEFLIYFQGNSAPDKSGLPSDRFSAERTGGSVSTLTIQRTQQEDSAVYLCASSLEPGAYEQYFGPGTRLTVT.

This clone turned up a few times. The CDR3 DNA is TGTGCCAGTAGCCATGAGGCCCAGGGATACTACGAGCAGTACTTC. This codes for CASSHEAQGYYEQYF. The rearrangement joins TRBV19 to TRBJ2-7; D is possibly TRBD1 (5 bases). V gave up 6 bases and J gave up 3 bases, with 18 bases separating them. Germline lookup yields CDR1 LNHDA and CDR2 SQIVND (reference sequence). This CDR3 is 15 amino acids long.

As concerns this clone: Sequence at one end of the junction differs from germline and may be a read error. The chain carries TRBV7-9 and TRBJ2-7; TRBD1 matches at 7 bases. This CDR3 region has 15 residues. Germline assignment: CDR1 SEHNR and CDR2 FQNEAQ (reference sequence). Written as DNA, the CDR3 is TGTTCCAGCAGCTTAACTCCGGGACAGAGAGGTGAGCAGTACTTC. Translation: CSSSLTPGQRGEQYF.

V gene TRBV19 combines with J gene TRBJ2-7; D remains ambiguous. V lost 2 bases, J lost 2 bases, and 16 bases lay in between. Germline CDR1 and CDR2: LNHDA and SQIVND (reference sequence). The CDR3 is 16 amino acids. The CDR3 is CASSIHGSLTPYEQYF. The CDR3 DNA reads as TGTGCCAGTAGTATACATGGATCCCTGACACCCTACGAGCAGTACTTC.